This is a list of T cell receptor beta chains from one sample in a study of cytomegalovirus exposure and HLA in healthy donors. TCRdb's copy holds only in-frame clones and misses some; the assay was immunoSEQ multiplex PCR. The repertoire holds about 130,000 clones, with just under 90% as singletons. Sequences were obtained from PBMCs. These receptors came from a woman under 40 in good health and CMV-seronegative. CDR3s include the opening cysteine and the closing phenylalanine or tryptophan. A D gene is named only where the DNA matches it firmly. Only part of the rows carry a size: once, few, many, or a class if the clone is expanded.

D gene	clone size	V gene	J gene	CDR3 DNA	CDR3 protein
TRBD1	-	TRBV13	TRBJ2-4	TGTGCCAGCAGCTTTTCCCGGGACAGGTTACTAGCCAAAAACATTCAGTACTTC	CASSFSRDRLLAKNIQYF
-	-	TRBV18	TRBJ2-7	TGTGCCAGCTCACCACCGGTGACAGACGAGCAGTACTTC	CASSPPVTDEQYF
TRBD2	few	TRBV6-1	TRBJ2-5	TGTGCCAGCAGTGAAGGGTTGGCTAGTAGCGGGGCCCAGTACTTC	CASSEGLASSGAQYF
TRBD1	-	TRBV5-1	TRBJ1-4	TGCGCCAGCAGCTTGGCCGGGAGGACAGGGAATGAAAAACTGTTTTTT	CASSLAGRTGNEKLFF
TRBD1	-	TRBV7-9	TRBJ2-6	TGTGCCAGCAGCTTAGCCCGGGACAGGGGCCCTGGGGCCAACGTCCTGACTTTC	CASSLARDRGPGANVLTF
-	-	TRBV13	TRBJ1-6	TGTGCCAGCAGCTTAGGCAGGGGCGAGGGGTATTCACCCCTCCACTTT	CASSLGRGEGYSPLHF
TRBD1	-	TRBV28	TRBJ1-2	TGTGCCAGCAGTCGGGACAGGCACGGCTACACCTTC	CASSRDRHGYTF
-	once	TRBV28	TRBJ1-6	TGTGCCAGCATCACCGACAGGAGACTTAATTCACCCCTCCACTTT	CASITDRRLNSPLHF
-	-	TRBV7-2	TRBJ2-4	TGTGCCAGCAGTCCCGGTCGGGAAAACATTCAGTACTTC	CASSPGRENIQYF
TRBD1	-	TRBV5-1	TRBJ1-6	TGCGCCAGCAGCACAGGGGGCTATAATTCACCCCTCCACTTT	CASSTGGYNSPLHF
-	once	TRBV15	TRBJ1-1	TGTGCCACCAGCAGAGGACAGAAGGACACTGAAGCTTTCTTT	CATSRGQKDTEAFF
TRBD1	many	TRBV4-3	TRBJ2-1	TGCGCCAGCAGCCAAGGGACAGGGGACTACAATGAGCAGTTCTTC	CASSQGTGDYNEQFF
TRBD2	-	TRBV5-1	TRBJ2-7	TGCGCCAGCAGCTACCAGGGACTAGCGGGCGACGAGCAGTACTTC	CASSYQGLAGDEQYF
TRBD2	-	TRBV7-8	TRBJ2-2	TGTGCCAGCAGCCTATATCTCTATAGCGGGGGGATGAACACCGGGGAGCTGTTTTTT	CASSLYLYSGGMNTGELFF
-	once	TRBV5-6	TRBJ1-4	TGTGCCAGCAGCTTGTTAGTTGTGCCAGGAAAACTGTTTTTT	CASSLLVVPGKLFF
TRBD1	-	TRBV7-9	TRBJ2-7	TGTTCCAGCAGCCAGAGTTACCAGGGGGCGCGTAGGGAGCAGTACTTC	CSSSQSYQGARREQYF
-	few	TRBV28	TRBJ1-5	TGTGCCAGCACCCCAGGCAGCCTCGGCAATCAGCCCCAGCATTTT	CASTPGSLGNQPQHF
-	-	TRBV30	TRBJ1-2	TGTGCCTGGACAGGGTTAAACTATGGCTACACCTTC	CAWTGLNYGYTF
TRBD2	-	TRBV6-1	TRBJ2-1	TGTGCCAGCAGTGAAAGCGGGACTAGCGTAAAAAATGAGCAGTTCTTC	CASSESGTSVKNEQFF
TRBD2	-	TRBV7-9	TRBJ2-3	TGTGCCAGCAGCCATCGACTAGCGGGAGGGAGCACAGATACGCAGTATTTT	CASSHRLAGGSTDTQYF
TRBD1	-	TRBV28	TRBJ1-2	TGTGCCAGCAGTTCCGGGACAGTCTATGTAGGCTACACCTTC	CASSSGTVYVGYTF
-	-	TRBV7-8	TRBJ2-7	TGTGCCAGCAGCTTGGCGACAGCTACCTACGAGCAGTACTTC	CASSLATATYEQYF
TRBD2	-	TRBV5-1	TRBJ2-5	TGCGCCAGCAGCCCCGTCCTAGCGGGAGCAGGGTCGGCTGAGACCCAGTACTTC	CASSPVLAGAGSAETQYF
TRBD2	-	TRBV7-9	TRBJ2-2	TGTGCCAGCAGCATCGGACTAGCGGGGTTTTCGAACACCGGGGAGCTGTTTTTT	CASSIGLAGFSNTGELFF
TRBD2	-	TRBV30	TRBJ2-2	TGTGCCTGGAGTGTACTAGCGGGGGCCGCGGGGACCGGGGAGCTGTTTTTT	CAWSVLAGAAGTGELFF
TRBD2	once	TRBV10-3	TRBJ2-5	TGTGCCATCAGTGATCCGGGCGGGAGTCCTCAAGAGACCCAGTACTTC	CAISDPGGSPQETQYF
TRBD2	-	TRBV7-3	TRBJ2-1	TGTGCCAGCAGCCCCGGCGGACTAGCGGGGGGCGATGAGCAGTTCTTC	CASSPGGLAGGDEQFF
-	-	TRBV9	TRBJ2-7	TGTGCCAGCAGCGTAGGGGGCAGCTCCTACGAGCAGTACTTC	CASSVGGSSYEQYF
-	-	TRBV4-1	TRBJ2-5	TGCGCCAGCAGCCAAGAAAGCAGGGCTGGGGAAGAGACCCAGTACTTC	CASSQESRAGEETQYF
TRBD1	-	TRBV6-4	TRBJ2-2	TGTGCCAGCAGCGGAGACAGGGGAGGGGAGCTGTTTTTT	CASSGDRGGELFF
TRBD1	-	TRBV18	TRBJ1-2	TGTGCCAGCTCACCAGATCTGGCGACAGGGTCGGGAGGCTACACCTTC	CASSPDLATGSGGYTF
-	-	TRBV4-2	TRBJ2-7	TGTGCCAGCAGCCAAGACCAGACAACAACCTACGAGCAGTACTTC	CASSQDQTTTYEQYF
-	once	TRBV21-1	TRBJ2-7	TGTGCCAGCAGTCGGATGCACAGGGGGCGCTACGAGCAGTACTTC	CASSRMHRGRYEQYF
-	-	TRBV10-1	TRBJ2-1	TGCGCCAGCCCCTTAAGACCCGGGAACCTAAGAAGCTCCTACAATGAGCAGTTCTTC	CASPLRPGNLRSSYNEQFF
TRBD2	-	TRBV7-8	TRBJ2-1	TGTGCCAGCAGCTTGACTAGCGGGGCGAACAATGAGCAGTTCTTC	CASSLTSGANNEQFF